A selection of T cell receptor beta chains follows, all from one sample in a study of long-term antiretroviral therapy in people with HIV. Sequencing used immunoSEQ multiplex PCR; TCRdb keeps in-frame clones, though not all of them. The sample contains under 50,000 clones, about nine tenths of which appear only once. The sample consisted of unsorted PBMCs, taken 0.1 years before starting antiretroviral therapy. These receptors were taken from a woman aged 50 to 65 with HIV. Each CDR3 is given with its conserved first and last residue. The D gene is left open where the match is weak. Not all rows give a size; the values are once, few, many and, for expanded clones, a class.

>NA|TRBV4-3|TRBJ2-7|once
TGCGCCAGCAGCCAAGATCCCAGCGACCTTCTCCACGAGCAGTACTTC
CASSQDPSDLLHEQYF
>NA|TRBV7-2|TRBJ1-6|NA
TGTGCCAGCAGCCTCGGGATCTCTTATTCACCCCTCCACTTT
CASSLGISYSPLHF
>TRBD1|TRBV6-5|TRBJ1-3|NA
TGTGCCAGCAGGGGGACAGGGGCTGGAAACACCATATATTTT
CASRGTGAGNTIYF
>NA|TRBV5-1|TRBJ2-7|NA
TGCGCCAGCAGCTATTCGAACGAGCAGTACTTC
CASSYSNEQYF
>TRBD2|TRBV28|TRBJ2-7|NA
TGTGCCAGCATCTTAGCGGGGGGGCGTGAGCAGTACTTC
CASILAGGREQYF
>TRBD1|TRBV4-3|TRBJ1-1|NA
TGCGCCAGCAGCCAAGAGGCAGGGGGCAACACTGAAGCTTTCTTT
CASSQEAGGNTEAFF
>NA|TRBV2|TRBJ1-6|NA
TGTGCCAGCAGTACGCAGTGGCCATCGAATTCACCCCTCCACTTT
CASSTQWPSNSPLHF
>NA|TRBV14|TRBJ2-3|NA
TGTGCCAGCAGCCAAGGGAGTCTCATCACAGATACGCAGTATTTT
CASSQGSLITDTQYF
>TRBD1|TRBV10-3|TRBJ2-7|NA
TGTGCCATCAGTGGGACAGGGCGGGCAAACTCCTACGAGCAGTACTTC
CAISGTGRANSYEQYF
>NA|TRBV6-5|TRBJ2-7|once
TGTGCCAGCAAAGGCAGGGAGTACTCCTACGAGCAGTACTTC
CASKGREYSYEQYF
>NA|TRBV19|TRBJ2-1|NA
TGTGCCAGTAACGACGGATTCGTTTACAATGAGCAGTTCTTC
CASNDGFVYNEQFF
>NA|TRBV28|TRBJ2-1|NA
TGTGCCAGCAGTTCAAACGCGGGGCGCGTGAGTGAGCAGTTCTTC
CASSSNAGRVSEQFF
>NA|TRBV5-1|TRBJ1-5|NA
TGCGCCAGCAGCTTATCAGGGTTTTATCAGCCCCAGCATTTT
CASSLSGFYQPQHF
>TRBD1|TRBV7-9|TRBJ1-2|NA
TGTGCCAGCAGCTTCACAGGGGGTGTCTATGGCTACACCTTC
CASSFTGGVYGYTF
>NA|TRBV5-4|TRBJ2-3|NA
TGTGCCAGCCAGAGGCTGGATACGCAGTATTTT
CASQRLDTQYF
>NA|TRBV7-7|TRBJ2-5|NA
TGTGCTAGCAGCTTCAGTCAGGGAAAGGCCCAGTACTTC
CASSFSQGKAQYF
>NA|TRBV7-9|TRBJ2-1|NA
TGTGCCAGCAGCTCTCAGAACAGCTACAATGAGCAGTTCTTC
CASSSQNSYNEQFF
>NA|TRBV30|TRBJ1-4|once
TGTGCCTGGAGTGTACAGGTACATGAAAAACTGTTTTTT
CAWSVQVHEKLFF
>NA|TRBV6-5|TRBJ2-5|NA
TGTGCCAGCAGCCCCTGGGGCAGCCAAGAGACCCAGTACTTC
CASSPWGSQETQYF
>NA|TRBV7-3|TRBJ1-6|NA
TGTGCCAGCAGCCTTAGGGGGGATTCACCCCTCCACTTT
CASSLRGDSPLHF
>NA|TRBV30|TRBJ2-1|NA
TGTGCCTGGACCCAGGGGGGGCCCATCAATGAGCAGTTCTTC
CAWTQGGPINEQFF
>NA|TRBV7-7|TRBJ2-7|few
TGTGCTAGCAGCCCCGCAGATTCAGTCTACGAGCAGTACTTC
CASSPADSVYEQYF
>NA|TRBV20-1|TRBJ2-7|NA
TGCAGTGCTATGGCCGGGGACCAGCAGTACTTC
CSAMAGDQQYF
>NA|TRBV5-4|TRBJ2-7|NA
TGTGCCAGCAGCTTTGGGCCCGGGGTCCGTGACGAGCAGTACTTC
CASSFGPGVRDEQYF
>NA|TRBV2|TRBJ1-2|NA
TGTGCCAGCAGTGAGGGGCTCAACTATGGCTACACCTTC
CASSEGLNYGYTF
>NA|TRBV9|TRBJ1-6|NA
TGTGCCAGCAGGGGACCTACTAATTCACCCCTCCACTTT
CASRGPTNSPLHF
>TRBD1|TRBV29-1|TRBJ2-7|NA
TGCAGCGTTGGACAGGGGGACCTCTACGAGCAGTACTTC
CSVGQGDLYEQYF
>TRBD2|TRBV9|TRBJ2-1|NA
TGTGCCAGCAGCAACCGGACTAGCGGGGGCCCCGGTAGCTCCTACAATGAGCAGTTCTTC
CASSNRTSGGPGSSYNEQFF
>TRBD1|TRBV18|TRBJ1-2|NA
TGTGCCAGCTCAAGGGACAGGGAATTGGATGGCTACACCTTC
CASSRDRELDGYTF
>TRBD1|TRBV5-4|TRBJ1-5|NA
TGTGCCAGCAGCACAGGGGGCTTTAATCAGCCCCAGCATTTT
CASSTGGFNQPQHF
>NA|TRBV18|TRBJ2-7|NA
TGTGCCAGCTCACCATTAGGGAACGAGCAGTACTTC
CASSPLGNEQYF
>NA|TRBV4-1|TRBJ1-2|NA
TGCGCCAGCAGCCACCAGACAGAGGACTATGGCTACACCTTC
CASSHQTEDYGYTF
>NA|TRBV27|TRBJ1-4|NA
TGTGCCAGCAGTTCCTTCATGAATGAAAAACTGTTTTTT
CASSSFMNEKLFF
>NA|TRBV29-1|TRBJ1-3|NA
TGCAGCGTCGCCCCTACAGGGAAAAACACCATATATTTT
CSVAPTGKNTIYF
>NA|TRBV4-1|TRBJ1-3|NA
TGCGCCAGCAGTAGAACCACAGGATCTGGAAACACCATATATTTT
CASSRTTGSGNTIYF
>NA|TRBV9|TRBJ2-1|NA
TGTGCCAGCAGCCCACGTCAGATTTTGACCTATGAGCAGTTCTTC
CASSPRQILTYEQFF
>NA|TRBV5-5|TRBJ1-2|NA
TGTGCCAGCAGTCCTCGACAGGCGTTATCTAACTATGGCTACACCTTC
CASSPRQALSNYGYTF
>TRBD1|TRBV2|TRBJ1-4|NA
TGTGCCAGCAGTGGAGACAGGGGCGGTAATGAAAAACTGTTTTTT
CASSGDRGGNEKLFF
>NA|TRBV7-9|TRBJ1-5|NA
TGTGCCAGCAGGACTAAACAGGGAAATCAGCCCCAGCATTTT
CASRTKQGNQPQHF
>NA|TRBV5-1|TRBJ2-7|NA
TGCGCCAGCAGCTGGCGCCAGGTCTACTCCTACGAGCAGTACTTC
CASSWRQVYSYEQYF
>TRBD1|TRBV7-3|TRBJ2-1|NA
TGTGCCAGCAGCTTAGGCCCGGACGGCAGGGGGTATGAGCAGTTCTTC
CASSLGPDGRGYEQFF
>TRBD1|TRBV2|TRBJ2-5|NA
TGTGCCAGCAGCCTACGTTTGGGACAGTTGGGGGAGACCCAGTACTTC
CASSLRLGQLGETQYF
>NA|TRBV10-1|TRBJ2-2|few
TGCGCCAGCAGTGCCTTGAAGGGGGGCACCGGGGAGCTGTTTTTT
CASSALKGGTGELFF
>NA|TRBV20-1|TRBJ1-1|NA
TGCAGTGCTAGAGCGGCTGAAGCTTTCTTT
CSARAAEAFF
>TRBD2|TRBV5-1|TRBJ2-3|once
TGCGCCAGCAGCTTGGAGGGCGGGGGGGCAACAGATACGCAGTATTTT
CASSLEGGGATDTQYF
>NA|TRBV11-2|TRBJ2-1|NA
TGTGCCAGCAGCGGAGGGTCCTACAATGAGCAGTTCTTC
CASSGGSYNEQFF
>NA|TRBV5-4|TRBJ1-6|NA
TGTGCCAGCAGCTTGGGACAGCTCAATTCACCCCTCCACTTT
CASSLGQLNSPLHF
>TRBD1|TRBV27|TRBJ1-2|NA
TGTGCCAGCAGTGGGACAGGGCAATACTATGGCTACACCTTC
CASSGTGQYYGYTF
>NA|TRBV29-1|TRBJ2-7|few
TGCAGCGTTGCCGACAGGCCCCTCACCGAGCAGTACTTC
CSVADRPLTEQYF